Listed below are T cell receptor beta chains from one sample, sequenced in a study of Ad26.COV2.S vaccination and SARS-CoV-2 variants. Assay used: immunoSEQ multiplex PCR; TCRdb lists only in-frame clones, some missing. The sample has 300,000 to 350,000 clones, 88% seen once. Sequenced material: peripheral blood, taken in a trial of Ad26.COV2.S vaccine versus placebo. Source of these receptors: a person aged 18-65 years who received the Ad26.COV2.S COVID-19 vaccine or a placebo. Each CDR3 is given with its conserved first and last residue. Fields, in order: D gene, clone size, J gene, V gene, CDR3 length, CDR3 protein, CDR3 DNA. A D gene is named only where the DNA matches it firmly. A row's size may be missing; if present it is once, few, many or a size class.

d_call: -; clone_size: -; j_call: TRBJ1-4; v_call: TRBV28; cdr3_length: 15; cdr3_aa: CASSPDLATNEKLFF; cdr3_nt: TGTGCCAGCAGTCCTGACCTTGCAACTAATGAAAAACTGTTTTTT
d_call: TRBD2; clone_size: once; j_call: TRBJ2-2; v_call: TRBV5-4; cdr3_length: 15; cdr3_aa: CASSFRTSGSGELFF; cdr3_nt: TGTGCCAGCAGCTTCCGGACTAGCGGTAGCGGGGAGCTGTTTTTT
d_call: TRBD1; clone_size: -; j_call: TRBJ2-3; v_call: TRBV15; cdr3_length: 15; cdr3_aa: CATSSPGQGTDTQYF; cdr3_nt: TGTGCCACCAGCAGCCCGGGACAGGGCACAGATACGCAGTATTTT
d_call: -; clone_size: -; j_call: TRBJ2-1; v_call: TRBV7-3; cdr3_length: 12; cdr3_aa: CASSSNRDEQFF; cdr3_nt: TGTGCCAGCAGCTCGAACAGGGATGAGCAGTTCTTC
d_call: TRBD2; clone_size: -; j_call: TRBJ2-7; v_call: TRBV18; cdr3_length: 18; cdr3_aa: CASSPTLGLAGVSYEQYF; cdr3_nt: TGTGCCAGCTCACCAACCCTGGGACTAGCGGGAGTATCCTACGAGCAGTACTTC
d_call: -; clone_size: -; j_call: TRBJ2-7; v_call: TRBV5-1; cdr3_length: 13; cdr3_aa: CASSIGTSYEQYF; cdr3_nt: TGCGCCAGCAGCATCGGGACATCCTACGAGCAGTACTTC
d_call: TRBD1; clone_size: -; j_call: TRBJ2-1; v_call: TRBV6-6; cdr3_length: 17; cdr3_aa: CASSPDRSLWRNNEQFF; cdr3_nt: TGTGCCAGCAGTCCGGACAGGAGCCTTTGGAGAAACAATGAGCAGTTCTTC
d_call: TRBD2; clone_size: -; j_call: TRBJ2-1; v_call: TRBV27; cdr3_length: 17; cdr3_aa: CASSSLISGTSFYEQFF; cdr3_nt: TGTGCCAGCAGTAGCTTGATTTCGGGGACTAGCTTTTACGAGCAGTTCTTC
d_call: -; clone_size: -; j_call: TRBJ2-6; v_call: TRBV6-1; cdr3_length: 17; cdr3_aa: CASSDRDSSSGANVLTF; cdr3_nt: TGTGCCAGCAGTGACCGGGACTCAAGCTCTGGGGCCAACGTCCTGACTTTC
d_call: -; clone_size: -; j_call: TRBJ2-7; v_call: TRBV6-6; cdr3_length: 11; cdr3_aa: CASSYKDEQYF; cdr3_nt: TGTGCCAGCAGTTATAAGGACGAGCAGTACTTC
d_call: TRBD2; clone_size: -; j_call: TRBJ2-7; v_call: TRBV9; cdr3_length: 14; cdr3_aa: CASSALGTSYEQYF; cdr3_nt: TGTGCCAGCAGCGCCTTAGGGACTAGTTACGAGCAGTACTTC
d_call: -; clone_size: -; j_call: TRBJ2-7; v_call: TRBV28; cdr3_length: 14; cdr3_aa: CASSLMDSLYKQYF; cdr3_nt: TGTGCCAGCAGTTTAATGGACAGCCTCTACAAGCAGTACTTC
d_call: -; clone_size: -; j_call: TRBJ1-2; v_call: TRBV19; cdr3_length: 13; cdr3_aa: CASSIRDPNGYTF; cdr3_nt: TGTGCCAGTAGTATCCGGGACCCCAATGGCTACACCTTC
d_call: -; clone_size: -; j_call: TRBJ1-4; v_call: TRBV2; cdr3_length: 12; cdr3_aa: CASSGQGEKLFF; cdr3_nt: TGTGCCAGCAGTGGGCAGGGGGAAAAACTGTTTTTT
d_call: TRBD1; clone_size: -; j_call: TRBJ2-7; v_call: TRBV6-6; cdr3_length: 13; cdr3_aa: CASTRTGIYEQYF; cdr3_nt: TGTGCCAGCACCCGGACAGGGATCTACGAGCAGTACTTC
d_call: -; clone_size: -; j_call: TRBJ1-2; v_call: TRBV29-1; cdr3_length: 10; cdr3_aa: CSVFQGGYTF; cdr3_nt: TGCAGCGTTTTCCAGGGAGGCTACACCTTC
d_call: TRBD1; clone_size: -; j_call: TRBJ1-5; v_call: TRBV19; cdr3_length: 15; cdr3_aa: CASSITGQVNQPQHF; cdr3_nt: TGTGCCAGTAGTATCACGGGACAGGTCAATCAGCCCCAGCATTTT
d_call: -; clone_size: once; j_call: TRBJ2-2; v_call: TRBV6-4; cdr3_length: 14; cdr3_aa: CASRGQTNTGELFF; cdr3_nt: TGTGCCAGCAGAGGACAGACGAACACCGGGGAGCTGTTTTTT
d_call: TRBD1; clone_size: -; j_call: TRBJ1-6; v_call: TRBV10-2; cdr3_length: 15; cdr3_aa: CASKDRGNYNSPLHF; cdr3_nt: TGCGCCAGCAAGGACAGGGGGAACTATAATTCACCCCTCCACTTT
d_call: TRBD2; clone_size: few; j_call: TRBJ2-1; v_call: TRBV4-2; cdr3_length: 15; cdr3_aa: CASSQELAGDREQFF; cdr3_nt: TGTGCCAGCAGCCAAGAACTAGCGGGGGACCGGGAGCAGTTCTTC
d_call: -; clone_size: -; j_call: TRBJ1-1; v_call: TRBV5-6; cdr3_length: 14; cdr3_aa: CATLPAGTNTEAFF; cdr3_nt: TGTGCCACTCTTCCGGCGGGGACGAACACTGAAGCTTTCTTT
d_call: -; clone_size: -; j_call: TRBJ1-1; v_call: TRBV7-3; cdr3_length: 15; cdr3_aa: CASSLSATETTEAFF; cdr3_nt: TGTGCCAGCAGCTTATCCGCGACAGAGACGACTGAAGCTTTCTTT
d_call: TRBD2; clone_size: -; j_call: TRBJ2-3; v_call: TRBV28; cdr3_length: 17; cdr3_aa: CAGGGSEREGGTDTQYF; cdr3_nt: TGTGCCGGTGGAGGGAGCGAGCGGGAGGGTGGAACAGATACGCAGTATTTT
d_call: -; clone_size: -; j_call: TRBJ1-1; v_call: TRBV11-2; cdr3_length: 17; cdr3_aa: CASRNSAGNLMNTEAFF; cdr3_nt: TGTGCCAGCAGGAATTCGGCGGGGAACCTCATGAACACTGAAGCTTTCTTT
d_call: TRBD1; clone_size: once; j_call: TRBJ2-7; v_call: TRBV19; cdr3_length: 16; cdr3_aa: CASSTSGTGVPYEQYF; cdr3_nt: TGTGCCAGTAGTACATCCGGGACAGGGGTCCCCTACGAGCAGTACTTC
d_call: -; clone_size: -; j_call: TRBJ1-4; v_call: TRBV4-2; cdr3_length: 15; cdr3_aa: CASSQDGGSNEKLFF; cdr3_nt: TGTGCCAGCAGCCAAGACGGGGGATCAAATGAAAAACTGTTTTTT
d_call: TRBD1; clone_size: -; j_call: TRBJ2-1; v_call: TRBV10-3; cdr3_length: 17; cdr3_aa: CAISEWVRQGAVNEQFF; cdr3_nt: TGTGCCATCAGTGAGTGGGTTCGACAGGGGGCCGTCAATGAGCAGTTCTTC
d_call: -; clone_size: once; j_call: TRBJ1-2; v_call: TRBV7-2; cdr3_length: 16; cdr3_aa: CASSPTGSASTNGYTF; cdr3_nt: TGTGCCAGCAGCCCTACCGGAAGCGCGAGCACGAATGGCTACACCTTC
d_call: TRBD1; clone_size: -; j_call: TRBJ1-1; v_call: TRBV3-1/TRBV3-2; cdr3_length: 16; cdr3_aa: CASSQRTGVRNTEAFF; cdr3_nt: TGTGCCAGCAGCCAAAGGACAGGGGTTAGGAACACTGAAGCTTTCTTT
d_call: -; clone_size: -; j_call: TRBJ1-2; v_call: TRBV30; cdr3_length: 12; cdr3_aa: CAWSRQAGGYTF; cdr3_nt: TGTGCCTGGAGCAGGCAGGCGGGCGGCTACACCTTC
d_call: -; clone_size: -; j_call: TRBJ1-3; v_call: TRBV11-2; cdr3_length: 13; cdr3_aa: CASSLGYGNTIYF; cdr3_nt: TGTGCCAGCAGCCTGGGGTACGGAAACACCATATATTTT